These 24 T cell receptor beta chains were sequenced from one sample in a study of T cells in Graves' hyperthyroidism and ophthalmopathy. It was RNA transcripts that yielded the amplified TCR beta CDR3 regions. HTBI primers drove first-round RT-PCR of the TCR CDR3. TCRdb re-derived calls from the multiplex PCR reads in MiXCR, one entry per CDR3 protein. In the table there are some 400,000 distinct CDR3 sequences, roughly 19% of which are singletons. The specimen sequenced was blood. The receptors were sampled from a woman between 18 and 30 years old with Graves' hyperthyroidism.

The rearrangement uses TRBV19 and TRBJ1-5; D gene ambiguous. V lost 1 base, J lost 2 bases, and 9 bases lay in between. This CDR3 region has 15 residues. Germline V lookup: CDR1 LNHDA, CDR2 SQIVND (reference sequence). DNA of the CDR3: TGTGCCAGTAGTATAGGGGGTCCGGGCAATCAGCCCCAGCATTTT. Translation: CASSIGGPGNQPQHF.

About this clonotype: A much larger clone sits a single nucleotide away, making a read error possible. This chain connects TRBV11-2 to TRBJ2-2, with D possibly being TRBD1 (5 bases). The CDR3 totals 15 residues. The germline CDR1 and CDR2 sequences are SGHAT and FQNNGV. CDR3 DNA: TGTGCCGGCAGCTTACGGCAGGGCGACACCGGGGAGCTGTTTTTT. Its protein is CAGSLRQGDTGELFF.

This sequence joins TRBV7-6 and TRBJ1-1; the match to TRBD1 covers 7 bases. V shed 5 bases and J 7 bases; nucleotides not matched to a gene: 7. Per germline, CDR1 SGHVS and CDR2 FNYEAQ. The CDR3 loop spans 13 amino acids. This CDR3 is CASSQGGRNEAFF. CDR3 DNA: TGTGCCAGCAGCCAGGGGGGCAGGAATGAAGCTTTCTTT.

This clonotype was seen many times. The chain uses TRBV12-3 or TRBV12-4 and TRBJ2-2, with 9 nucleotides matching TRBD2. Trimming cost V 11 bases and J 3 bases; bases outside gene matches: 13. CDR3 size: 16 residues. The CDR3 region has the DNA TGTGCCGCGTTTTGGCGGGGGGGCCATGACACCGGGGAGCTGTTTTTT. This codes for CAAFWRGGHDTGELFF.

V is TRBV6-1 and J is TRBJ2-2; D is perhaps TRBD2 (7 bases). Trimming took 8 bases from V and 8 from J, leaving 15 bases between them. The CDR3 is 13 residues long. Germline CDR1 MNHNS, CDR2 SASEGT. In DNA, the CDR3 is TGTGCCAGCCTACAGAGGGGGGGTGGGGAGCTGTTTTTT. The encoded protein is CASLQRGGGELFF.

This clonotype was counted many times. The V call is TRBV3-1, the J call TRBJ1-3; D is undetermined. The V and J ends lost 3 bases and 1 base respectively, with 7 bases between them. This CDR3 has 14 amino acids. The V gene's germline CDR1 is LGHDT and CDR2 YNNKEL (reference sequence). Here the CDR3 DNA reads TGTGCCAGCAGCCATCAAGGGTCTGGAAACACCATATATTTT. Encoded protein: CASSHQGSGNTIYF.

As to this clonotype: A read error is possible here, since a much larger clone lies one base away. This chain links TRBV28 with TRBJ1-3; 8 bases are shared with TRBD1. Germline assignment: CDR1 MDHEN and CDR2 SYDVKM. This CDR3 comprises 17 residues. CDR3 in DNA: TGTGCCAGCAGTCAAGGGGACAGGCAACACTCTGTAAACACCATATATTTT. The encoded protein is CASSQGDRQHSVNTIYF.

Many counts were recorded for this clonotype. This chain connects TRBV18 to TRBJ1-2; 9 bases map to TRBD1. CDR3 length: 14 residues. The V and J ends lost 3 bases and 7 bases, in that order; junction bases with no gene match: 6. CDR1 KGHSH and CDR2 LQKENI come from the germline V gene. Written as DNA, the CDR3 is TGTGCCAGCTCACCTGACAGGGGGGGTGTTGGCTACACCTTC. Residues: CASSPDRGGVGYTF.

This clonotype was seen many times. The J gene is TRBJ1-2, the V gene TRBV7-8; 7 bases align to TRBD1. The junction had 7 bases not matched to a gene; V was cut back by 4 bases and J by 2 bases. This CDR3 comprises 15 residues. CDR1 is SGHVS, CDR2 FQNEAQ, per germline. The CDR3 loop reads CASSSTGDPNYGYTF. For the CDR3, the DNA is TGTGCCAGCAGCTCTACAGGGGACCCCAACTATGGCTACACCTTC. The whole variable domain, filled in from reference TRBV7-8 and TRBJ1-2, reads GAGVSQSPRYKVAKRGQDVALRCDPISGHVSLFWYQQALGQGPEFLTYFQNEAQLDKSGLPSDRFFAERPEGSVSTLKIQRTQQEDSAVYLCASSSTGDPNYGYTFGSGTRLTVV.

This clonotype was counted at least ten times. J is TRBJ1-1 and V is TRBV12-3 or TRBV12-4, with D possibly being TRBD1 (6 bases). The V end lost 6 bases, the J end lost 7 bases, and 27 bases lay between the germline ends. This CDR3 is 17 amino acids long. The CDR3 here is CASRTATKETGEFEAFF. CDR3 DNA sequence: TGTGCCAGCAGGACGGCTACGAAAGAGACAGGCGAGTTTGAAGCTTTCTTT.

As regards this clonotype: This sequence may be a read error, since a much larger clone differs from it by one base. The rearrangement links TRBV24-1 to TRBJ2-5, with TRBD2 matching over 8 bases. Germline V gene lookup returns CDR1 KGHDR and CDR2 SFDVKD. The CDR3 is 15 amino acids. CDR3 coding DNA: TGTGCCACCAGTGCGGGGACTAGAAAAGAAGAGACCAAGTACTTC. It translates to CATSAGTRKEETKYF.

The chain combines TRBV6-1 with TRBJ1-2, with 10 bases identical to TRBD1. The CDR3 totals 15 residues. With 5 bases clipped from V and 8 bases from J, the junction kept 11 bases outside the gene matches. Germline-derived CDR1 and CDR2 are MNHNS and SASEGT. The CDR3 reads CASSPNDRGRKGYTF. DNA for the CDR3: TGTGCCAGCAGTCCCAATGACAGGGGGCGGAAAGGCTACACCTTC.

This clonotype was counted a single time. The CDR3 loop reads CASSPQTGRGETQYF. DNA of the CDR3: TGTGCCAGCTCACCGCAGACAGGGCGTGGGGAGACCCAGTACTTC. The V gene is TRBV18, the J gene TRBJ2-5, with 7 bases identical to TRBD1. The CDR3 covers 15 residues. Germline assignment: CDR1 KGHSH and CDR2 LQKENI. The V segment lost 3 bases and the J segment 5 bases; nucleotides outside the gene matches: 9.

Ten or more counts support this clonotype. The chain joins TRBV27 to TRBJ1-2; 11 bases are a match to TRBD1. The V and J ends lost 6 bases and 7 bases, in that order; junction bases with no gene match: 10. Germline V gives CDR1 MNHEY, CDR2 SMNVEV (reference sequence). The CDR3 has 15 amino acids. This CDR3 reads CASRPLDRGQSGYTF. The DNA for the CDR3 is TGTGCCAGCAGACCTTTGGACAGGGGGCAGAGTGGCTACACCTTC.

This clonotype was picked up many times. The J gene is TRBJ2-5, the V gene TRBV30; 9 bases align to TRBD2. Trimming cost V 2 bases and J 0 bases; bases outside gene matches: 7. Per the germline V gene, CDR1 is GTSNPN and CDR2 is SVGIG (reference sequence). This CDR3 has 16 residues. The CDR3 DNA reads TGTGCCTGGAGTCCCGGGCTAGCGGGGTACCAAGAGACCCAGTACTTC. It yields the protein CAWSPGLAGYQETQYF. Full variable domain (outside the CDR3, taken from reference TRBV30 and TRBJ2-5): SQTIHQWPATLVQPVGSPLSLECTVEGTSNPNLYWYRQAAGRGLQLLFYSVGIGQISSEVPQNLSASRPQDRQFILSSKKLLLSDSGFYLCAWSPGLAGYQETQYFGPGTRLLVL.

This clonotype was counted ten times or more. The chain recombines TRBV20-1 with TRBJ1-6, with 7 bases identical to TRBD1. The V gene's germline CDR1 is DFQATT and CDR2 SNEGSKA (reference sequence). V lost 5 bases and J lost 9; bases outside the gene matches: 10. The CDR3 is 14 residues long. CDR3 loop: CSAPHDREGSPLHF. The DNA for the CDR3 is TGCAGTGCTCCCCATGACAGGGAGGGTTCACCCCTCCACTTT.

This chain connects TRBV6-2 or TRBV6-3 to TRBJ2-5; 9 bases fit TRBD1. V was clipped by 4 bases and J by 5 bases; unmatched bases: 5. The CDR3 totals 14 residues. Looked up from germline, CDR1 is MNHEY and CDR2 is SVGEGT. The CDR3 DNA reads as TGTGCCAGCAGTTCCACAGGGGGCATTGAGACCCAGTACTTC. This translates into CASSSTGGIETQYF.

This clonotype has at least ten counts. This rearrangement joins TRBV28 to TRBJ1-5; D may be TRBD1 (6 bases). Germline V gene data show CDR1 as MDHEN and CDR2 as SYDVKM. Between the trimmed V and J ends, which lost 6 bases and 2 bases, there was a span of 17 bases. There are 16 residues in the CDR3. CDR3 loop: CASRTYREGGNQPQHF. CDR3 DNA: TGTGCCAGCAGGACTTACAGGGAGGGGGGCAATCAGCCCCAGCATTTT.

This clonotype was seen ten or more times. The CDR3 loop is CAWFRDRGTAFF. CDR3 nucleotides: TGTGCCTGGTTCCGGGACAGGGGAACAGCTTTCTTT. The chain links TRBV30 to TRBJ1-1; 10 nucleotides line up with TRBD1. Germline values: CDR1 GTSNPN, CDR2 SVGIG (reference sequence). CDR3 length equals 12 residues. V lost 5 bases and J lost 10; bases outside the gene matches: 7. The whole variable domain, filled in from reference TRBV30 and TRBJ1-1, reads SQTIHQWPATLVQPVGSPLSLECTVEGTSNPNLYWYRQAAGRGLQLLFYSVGIGQISSEVPQNLSASRPQDRQFILSSKKLLLSDSGFYLCAWFRDRGTAFFGQGTRLTVV.

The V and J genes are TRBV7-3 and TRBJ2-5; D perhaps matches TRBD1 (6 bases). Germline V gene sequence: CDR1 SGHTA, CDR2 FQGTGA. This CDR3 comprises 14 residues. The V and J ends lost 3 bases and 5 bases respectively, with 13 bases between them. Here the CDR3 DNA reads TGTGCCAGCAGCTTGGGACACGCGTCTGAGACCCAGTACTTC. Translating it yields CASSLGHASETQYF. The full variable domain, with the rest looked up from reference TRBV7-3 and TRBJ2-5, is GAGVSQTPSNKVTEKGKYVELRCDPISGHTALYWYRQSLGQGPEFLIYFQGTGAADDSGLPNDRFFAVRPEGSVSTLKIQRTERGDSAVYLCASSLGHASETQYFGPGTRLLVL.

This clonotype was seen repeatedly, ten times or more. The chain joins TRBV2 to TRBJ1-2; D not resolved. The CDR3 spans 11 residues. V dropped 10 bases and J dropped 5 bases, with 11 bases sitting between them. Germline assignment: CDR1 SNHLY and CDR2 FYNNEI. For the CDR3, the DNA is TGTGCCAACATGGAAGGGTATGGCTACACCTTC. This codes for CANMEGYGYTF.

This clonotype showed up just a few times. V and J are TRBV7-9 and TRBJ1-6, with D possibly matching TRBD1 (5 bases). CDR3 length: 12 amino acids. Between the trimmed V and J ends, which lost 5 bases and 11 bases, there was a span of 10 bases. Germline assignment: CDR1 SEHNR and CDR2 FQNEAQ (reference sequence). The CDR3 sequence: CASSIQGTPLHF. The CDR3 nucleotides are TGTGCCAGCAGCATCCAGGGTACACCCCTCCACTTT.

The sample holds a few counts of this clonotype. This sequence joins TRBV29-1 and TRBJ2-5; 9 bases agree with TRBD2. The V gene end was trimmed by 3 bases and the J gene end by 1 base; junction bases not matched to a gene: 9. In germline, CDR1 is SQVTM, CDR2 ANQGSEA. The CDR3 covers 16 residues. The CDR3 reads CSVEGVAGVIQETQYF. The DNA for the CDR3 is TGCAGCGTTGAGGGGGTAGCGGGGGTTATCCAAGAGACCCAGTACTTC.

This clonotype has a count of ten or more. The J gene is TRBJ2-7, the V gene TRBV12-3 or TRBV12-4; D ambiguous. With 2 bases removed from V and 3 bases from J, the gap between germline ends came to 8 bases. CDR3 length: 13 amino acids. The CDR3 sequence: CASSLNADYEQYF. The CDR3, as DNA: TGTGCCAGCAGTTTAAACGCAGACTACGAGCAGTACTTC.